Described below is a single TCR beta chain sequence and its context. Methods used by the authors: Amplified reference gene primers provided the basis for estimating nucleated cell counts. The method was immunoSEQ multiplex PCR; TCRdb's version includes in-frame clones alone and lacks a portion of them. V and J calls and clone size come straight from that table; D and trimming were deduced from the DNA. The sample has under 300,000 clones; approximately 86% are singletons. This CDR3 spans 16 amino acids. Per the germline V gene, CDR1 is MDHEN and CDR2 is SYDVKM. J was trimmed by 7 bases and V by 4 bases; bases with no gene match: 10. The data were taken from a study of blood T cell repertoires in COVID-19. The overall study: T cells, B-cell-depleted T cells, or PBMCs supplied cDNA or gDNA.

Those enrolled in Seattle joined during active infection and were followed longitudinally afterward. This TCR was recovered from a woman aged 65 to 85 with COVID-19, enrolled during active disease. Input material: peripheral blood. The V gene is TRBV28, the J gene TRBJ1-5; TRBD1 matches at 10 bases. The CDR3 reads CASSSGTGEGSQPQHF. The CDR3 coding sequence is TGTGCCAGCAGTTCAGGGACAGGGGAGGGCAGCCAGCCCCAGCATTTT.